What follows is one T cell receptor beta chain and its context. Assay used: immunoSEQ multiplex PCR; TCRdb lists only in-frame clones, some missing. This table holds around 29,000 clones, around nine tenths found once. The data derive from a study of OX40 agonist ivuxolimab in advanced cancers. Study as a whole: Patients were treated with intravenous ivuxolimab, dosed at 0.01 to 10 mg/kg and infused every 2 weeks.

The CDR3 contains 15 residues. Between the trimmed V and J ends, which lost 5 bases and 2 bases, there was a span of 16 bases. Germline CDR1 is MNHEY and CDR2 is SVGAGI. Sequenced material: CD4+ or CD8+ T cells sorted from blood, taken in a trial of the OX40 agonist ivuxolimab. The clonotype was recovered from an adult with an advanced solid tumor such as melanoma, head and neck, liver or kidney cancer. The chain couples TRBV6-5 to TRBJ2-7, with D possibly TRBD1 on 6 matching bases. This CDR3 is CASSTLRDKPYEQYF. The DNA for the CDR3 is TGTGCCAGCAGTACACTCCGGGACAAGCCCTACGAGCAGTACTTC.